Listed here are 28 T cell receptor beta chains from one sample, sequenced in a study of blood T cells in healthy people across ages. A second roughly 6 to 11 cycle PCR used barcoded and J-beta primers. A single record per CDR3 protein comes from TCRdb applying MiXCR to the 5' RACE reads. Of approximately 580,000 distinct CDR3 sequences in the sample, 20% to 30% are singletons; the top ten hold 8.7%. This same sample was also part of a study on T cells of mothers and their children.

The sequenced sample was blood. The receptors shown here come from a boy younger than 18 in good health.

This clonotype was counted between two and nine times. Written as DNA, the CDR3 is TGTGCCAGCATGAGGACGAATTTCGGAGGGGTCGACACCGGGGAGCTGTTTTTT. Protein: CASMRTNFGGVDTGELFF. The chain couples TRBV7-8 to TRBJ2-2; D might be TRBD2 (6 bases). This CDR3 has 18 residues. Between the trimmed V and J ends, which lost 7 bases and 3 bases, there was a span of 24 bases. Germline V gene sequence: CDR1 SGHVS, CDR2 FQNEAQ.

This chain connects TRBV5-1 to TRBJ2-1; D is unresolved. The DNA end is more similar to TRBJ2-7, so the J call may be wrong. The CDR3 is 12 residues long. Germline V gene data show CDR1 as SGHRS and CDR2 as YFSETQ. CDR3 sequence: CASRATGYEQYF. In DNA form, the CDR3 reads TGCGCCAGCAGGGCCACCGGCTACGAGCAGTACTTC.

The chain has TRBV6-1 and TRBJ1-1; D call uncertain. Looked up from germline, CDR1 is MNHNS and CDR2 is SASEGT. The CDR3 is 13 residues long. V lost 1 base and J 5 bases, leaving 8 bases between the germline ends. This CDR3 reads CASSEVGPTEAFF. The DNA for the CDR3 is TGTGCCAGCAGTGAAGTCGGACCGACTGAAGCTTTCTTT.

The V call is TRBV6-4, the J call TRBJ2-1; TRBD2 agrees at 7 bases. Judging by the DNA end, TRBJ2-5 fits better; the J call may be wrong. The CDR3 totals 16 residues. Germline CDR1 and CDR2: MRHNA and SNTAGT. CDR3 nucleotides: TGTGCCAGCAGTGACTCGGCTGGGGGGGGCCAAGAGACCCAGTACTTC. Amino acid sequence: CASSDSAGGGQETQYF.

This clonotype was found a few times. The rearrangement joins TRBV28 to TRBJ1-1, with D maybe TRBD1 (6 bases). The length of the CDR3 is 13 residues. V lost 3 bases and J 6 bases, leaving 11 bases between the germline ends. The germline gives CDR1 MDHEN, CDR2 SYDVKM. The CDR3 DNA reads as TGTGCCAGCAGTTTCCGCGGGGGCCCTGAAGCTTTCTTT. Protein: CASSFRGGPEAFF.

This clonotype showed up just a few times. The rearrangement uses TRBV7-2 and TRBJ1-1, with D possibly matching TRBD1 (5 bases). This CDR3 is 17 amino acids long. Trimming removed 6 bases at V and 2 bases at J, with 22 bases between. Germline V gives CDR1 SGHTA, CDR2 FQGNSA. This CDR3 is CASSSTLPRQLNTEAFF. The CDR3 nucleotides are TGTGCCAGCAGTTCTACTCTTCCCCGACAGCTTAACACTGAAGCTTTCTTT.

This clonotype was detected a few times. A read error may account for a junction end that differs from germline. The CDR3 region has the DNA TGTGCTAGCAGCCTCCGGGCAGGAAGCACAGATACGCAGTATTTT. It specifies CASSLRAGSTDTQYF. The V call is TRBV7-7, the J call TRBJ2-3; D not certain. The germline V gene encodes CDR1 SSHAT and CDR2 FNYEAQ (reference sequence). The CDR3 is 15 residues long.

This clonotype has a handful of counts. The chain carries TRBV27 and TRBJ2-1; TRBD1 matches 7 bases. The last part of the DNA fits TRBJ2-7 better; the J call may be wrong. The length of the CDR3 is 15 residues. Germline CDR1 MNHEY, CDR2 SMNVEV (reference sequence). CDR3 DNA: TGTGCCAGCAGTCTCCGACAGGGAGTCACCTACGAGCAGTACTTC. Translated, it gives CASSLRQGVTYEQYF.

The gene calls are TRBV7-2 and TRBJ2-5; 7 bases match TRBD1. Near its end, the DNA agrees better with TRBJ2-7, so the J call may be wrong. CDR1 is SGHTA, CDR2 FQGNSA, per germline. The CDR3 runs 14 residues. This CDR3 reads CASKKQGPSYEQYF. CDR3 nucleotides: TGTGCCAGCAAGAAACAGGGGCCTTCCTACGAGCAGTACTTC.

CDR3 DNA: TGTGCCAGCAGTTCAGCTCAGGGGGCGATGTCCAAAAACATTCAGTACTTC. As protein: CASSSAQGAMSKNIQYF. The chain joins TRBV28 to TRBJ2-4, with 8 bases that match TRBD1. Germline V lookup: CDR1 MDHEN, CDR2 SYDVKM. The V and J ends lost 4 bases and 2 bases, in that order; junction bases with no gene match: 10. CDR3 length: 17 residues.

This sequence joins TRBV7-3 and TRBJ2-3; TRBD1 matches at 7 bases. From germline, CDR1 is SGHTA and CDR2 FQGTGA. The CDR3 is 18 amino acids. The V gene end was trimmed by 5 bases and the J gene end by 5 bases; junction bases not matched to a gene: 19. The CDR3 loop reads CASSERPGTVSQLDTQYF. The CDR3 DNA reads as TGTGCCAGCAGCGAACGCCCCGGGACAGTCTCCCAATTAGATACGCAGTATTTT.

The rearrangement uses TRBV9 and TRBJ2-5; no firm D call. Germline CDR1 reads SGDLS; CDR2 reads YYNGEE. V shed 0 bases and J shed 2 bases, with 11 bases lying between them. The CDR3 loop spans 15 amino acids. The DNA of the CDR3 is TGTGCCAGCAGCGTAGACCCTGCTGGGCAAGAGACCCAGTACTTC. Protein product: CASSVDPAGQETQYF.

The rearrangement links TRBV6-6 to TRBJ1-4; D unclear. This CDR3 is built from 12 residues. CDR1 is MNHNY, CDR2 SVGAGI, per germline (reference sequence). V lost 10 bases to trimming and J lost 11 bases, with 17 bases between them. The chain's CDR3 is CATTSPTGKLFF. The CDR3 nucleotides read TGTGCCACCACTTCCCCGACGGGGAAACTGTTTTTT.

V gene TRBV18 combines with J gene TRBJ2-1; D is perhaps TRBD1 or TRBD2 (5 bases each). This CDR3 is 15 amino acids long. The germline gives CDR1 KGHSH, CDR2 LQKENI. Between the trimmed V and J ends, which lost 1 base and 1 base, there was a span of 8 bases. CDR3 sequence: CASSPQGTSYNEQFF. The CDR3 nucleotides are TGTGCCAGCTCACCACAGGGGACGTCCTACAATGAGCAGTTCTTC.

V gene TRBV29-1 combines with J gene TRBJ1-1, with 9 bases that match TRBD1. From germline, CDR1 is SQVTM and CDR2 ANQGSEA. J was trimmed by 4 bases and V by 7 bases; bases with no gene match: 7. The CDR3 consists of 13 residues. The CDR3 protein is CSAYDRGTTEAFF. In nucleotides, the CDR3 is TGCAGCGCCTACGACAGGGGGACCACTGAAGCTTTCTTT.

This clonotype was detected ten times or more. This chain uses TRBV28 with TRBJ2-7; either TRBD1 or TRBD2 may fit D (5 bases each). The CDR3 length is 16 residues. The V end lost 2 bases, the J end lost 3 bases, and 17 bases lay between the germline ends. The germline V gene encodes CDR1 MDHEN and CDR2 SYDVKM. The CDR3 DNA reads as TGTGCCAGCAGTTTAGTACCCTTCGAGGGGAGCTACGAGCAGTACTTC. Its protein is CASSLVPFEGSYEQYF.

The chain carries TRBV4-3 and TRBJ2-7; D ambiguous. The CDR3 covers 15 residues. Germline-derived CDR1 and CDR2 are LGHNA and YSLEER. Deletions cut 1 base from V and 2 bases from J, with 12 bases between. CDR3 coding DNA: TGCGCCAGCAGCCAAGTTAGGGTCGGAACCTACGAGCAGTACTTC. This encodes CASSQVRVGTYEQYF.

V and J are TRBV20-1 and TRBJ2-1, with D unclear. Germline V lookup: CDR1 DFQATT, CDR2 SNEGSKA (reference sequence). This CDR3 contains 14 residues. V lost 5 bases to trimming and J lost 0 bases, with 11 bases between them. The CDR3 is CSAPPVSSYNEQFF. The CDR3 coding sequence is TGCAGTGCTCCTCCAGTGAGCTCCTACAATGAGCAGTTCTTC.

About this clonotype itself: One end of the junction fails to match germline, which may point to a read error. The chain joins TRBV6-9 to TRBJ2-1; the D gene is possibly TRBD1 (5 bases). There are 9 residues in the CDR3. The germline gives CDR1 MNHGY, CDR2 SVAAGI. Here the CDR3 DNA reads TGCACCAGGGAAAATGAGCAGTTCTTC. Translation: CTRENEQFF.

The rearrangement links TRBV10-3 to TRBJ2-1; D not resolved. CDR3 length equals 15 residues. Germline V gives CDR1 ENHRY, CDR2 SYGVKD. The ends were cut back, 3 bases at V and 0 bases at J, with 9 bases in the middle. CDR3 in amino acids: CAISDYSSSYNEQFF. Written as DNA, the CDR3 is TGTGCCATCAGTGACTATTCGAGCTCCTACAATGAGCAGTTCTTC.

This clonotype was found a few times. The rearrangement joins TRBV5-1 to TRBJ1-1, with D possibly matching TRBD1 (5 bases). This CDR3 contains 16 residues. The V end lost 3 bases, the J end lost 0 bases, and 15 bases lay between the germline ends. Germline loops: CDR1 SGHRS, CDR2 YFSETQ. The CDR3 sequence is CASSSGTRPMNTEAFF. The CDR3 DNA sequence: TGCGCCAGCAGCTCGGGGACCCGACCCATGAACACTGAAGCTTTCTTT.

The rearrangement links TRBV27 to TRBJ1-1, with TRBD1 matching over 7 bases. The CDR3 is 12 amino acids. CDR1 MNHEY and CDR2 SMNVEV come from the germline V gene (reference sequence). Trimming took 3 bases from V and 7 from J; bases not matched to a gene: 2. DNA for the CDR3: TGTGCCAGCAGTTTCCCAGGGGGTGAAGCTTTCTTT. Encoded protein: CASSFPGGEAFF.

Only a few counts were recorded for this clonotype. This chain links TRBV29-1 with TRBJ1-2, with TRBD1 as a possible D gene (6 bases). V lost 1 base, J lost 5 bases, and 11 bases lay in between. Germline V gives CDR1 SQVTM, CDR2 ANQGSEA. The CDR3 contains 13 residues. DNA for the CDR3: TGCAGCGTTGAAGGGGGCCAGGGGTATGGCTACACCTTC. Translation gives CSVEGGQGYGYTF.

This clonotype was counted only a few times. Sequence at one end of the junction differs from germline and may be a read error. The V and J genes are TRBV7-2 and TRBJ1-1, with D uncertain. Per the germline V gene, CDR1 is SGHTA and CDR2 is FQGNSA. The CDR3 is made up of 12 amino acids. The CDR3 nucleotides read TGCGCCAGCGGCCCCAGGAACACTGAAGCTTTCTTT. This gives the protein CASGPRNTEAFF.

The rearrangement uses TRBV24-1 and TRBJ2-2, with D possibly matching TRBD2 (5 bases). V gave up 3 bases and J gave up 4 bases, with 11 bases separating them. CDR3 size: 15 residues. Germline CDR1 KGHDR, CDR2 SFDVKD. DNA of the CDR3: TGTGCCACCAGTGATCAGCGGACGATCACCGGGGAGCTGTTTTTT. Its translation: CATSDQRTITGELFF.

V usage is TRBV20-1 and J usage is TRBJ1-4; perhaps TRBD1 as D (6 bases). This CDR3 spans 13 amino acids. The germline CDR1 and CDR2 sequences are DFQATT and SNEGSKA (reference sequence). V was clipped by 3 bases and J by 3 bases, with 8 bases between them. In DNA form, the CDR3 reads TGCAGTGCTAGGAGGGGGTCTAATGAAAAACTGTTTTTT. Its protein product is CSARRGSNEKLFF.

This chain uses TRBV20-1 with TRBJ1-1, with 7 bases fitting TRBD1. Germline V gene data show CDR1 as DFQATT and CDR2 as SNEGSKA (reference sequence). The V and J ends lost 6 bases and 1 base, in that order; junction bases with no gene match: 5. This CDR3 contains 13 residues. CDR3 region: CSAPGQRNTEAFF. The CDR3 nucleotides read TGCAGTGCCCCGGGACAGAGGAACACTGAAGCTTTCTTT.

A remark on this clonotype: One junction end disagrees with the germline gene, perhaps due to a read error. The chain employs TRBV10-3 and TRBJ2-3, with 12 bases fitting TRBD2. This CDR3 contains 16 residues. Germline values: CDR1 ENHRY, CDR2 SYGVKD. This chain's CDR3 is CAISSSGGASTDTQYF. DNA of the CDR3: TGCGCCATCAGCTCTAGCGGGGGGGCCTCCACAGATACGCAGTATTTT.